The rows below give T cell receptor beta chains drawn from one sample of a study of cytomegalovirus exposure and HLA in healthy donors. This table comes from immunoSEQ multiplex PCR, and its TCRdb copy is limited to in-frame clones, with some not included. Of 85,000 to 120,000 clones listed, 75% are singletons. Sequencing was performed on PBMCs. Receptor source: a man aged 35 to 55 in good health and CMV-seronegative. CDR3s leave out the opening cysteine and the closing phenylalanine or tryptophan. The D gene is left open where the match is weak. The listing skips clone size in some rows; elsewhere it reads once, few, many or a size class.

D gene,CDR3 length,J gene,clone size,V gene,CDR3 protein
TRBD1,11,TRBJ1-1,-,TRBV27,ASSSRGVTEAF
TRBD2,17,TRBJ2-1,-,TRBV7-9,ASSSLQLGGGSSYNEQF
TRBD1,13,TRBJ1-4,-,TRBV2,ASSSGGQGNEKLF
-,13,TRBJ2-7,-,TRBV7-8,ASSLFSSGPYEQY
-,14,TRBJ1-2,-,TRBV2,ASSEFRVGGAYGYT
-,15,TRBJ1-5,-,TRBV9,ASSLDMRAGSNQPQH
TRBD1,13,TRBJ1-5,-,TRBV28,ASSAGTASNQPQH
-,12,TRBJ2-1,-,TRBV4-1,ASSPGTHYNEQF
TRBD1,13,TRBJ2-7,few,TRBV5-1,ASSFGTDRYYEQY
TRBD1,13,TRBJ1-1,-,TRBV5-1,ASSLVGQGFAEAF
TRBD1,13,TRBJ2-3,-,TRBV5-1,ASRAGTGVSDTQY
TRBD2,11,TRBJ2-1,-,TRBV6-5,ASSGRGGAEQF
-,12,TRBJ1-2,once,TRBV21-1,ASSTGQGHYGYT
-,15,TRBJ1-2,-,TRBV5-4,ASSPGGTVGGNYGYT
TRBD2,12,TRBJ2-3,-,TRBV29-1,SAPSGGAIPTQY
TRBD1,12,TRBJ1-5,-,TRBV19,ASSFSGGGQPQH
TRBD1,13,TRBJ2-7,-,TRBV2,ASNEWDRGAYEQY
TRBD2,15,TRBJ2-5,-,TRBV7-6,ASSLLVASGLKETQY
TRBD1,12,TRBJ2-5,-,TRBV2,ASSPDRGRETQY
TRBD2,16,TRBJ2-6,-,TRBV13,ASSFGLAVLSGANVLT
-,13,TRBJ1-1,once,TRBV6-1,ASSGETRLNTEAF
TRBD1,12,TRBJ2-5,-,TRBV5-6,ASSSFRGSKTQY
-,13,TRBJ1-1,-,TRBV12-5,ASGLRFGANTEAF
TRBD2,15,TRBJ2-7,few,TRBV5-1,ASSSGGLAARSYEQY
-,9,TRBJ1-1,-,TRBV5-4,ASTFGTEAF
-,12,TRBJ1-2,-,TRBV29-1,SVKDHSQGYGYT
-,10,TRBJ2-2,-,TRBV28,ASSPWARELF
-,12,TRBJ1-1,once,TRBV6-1,ATAPPGWNTEAF
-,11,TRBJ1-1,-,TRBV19,ASSMTAVTEAF
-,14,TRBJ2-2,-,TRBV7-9,ASSLYREAGIGELF
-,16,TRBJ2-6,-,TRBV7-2,ASSPSLSGYSGANVLT
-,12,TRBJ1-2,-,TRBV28,ASRTQRGFYGYT
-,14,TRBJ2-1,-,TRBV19,ASSAVTRGAGLEQF
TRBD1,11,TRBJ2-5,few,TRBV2,ATQGARQETQY
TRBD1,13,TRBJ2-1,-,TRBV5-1,ASSLGTGGYNEQF
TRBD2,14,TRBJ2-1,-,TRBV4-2,ASSQGTSGGYNEQF
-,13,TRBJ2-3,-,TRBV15,ATSSSPGVGDTQY
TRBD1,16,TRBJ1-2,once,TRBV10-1,ASSEEGQPDATNYGYT
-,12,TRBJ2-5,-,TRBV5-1,ASSLYRDLETQY
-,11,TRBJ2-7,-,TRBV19,ASSMGRSYEQY
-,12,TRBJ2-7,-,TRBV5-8,ASSLGRVTYEQY
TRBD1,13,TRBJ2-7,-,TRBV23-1,ASSHPGQGPDEQY
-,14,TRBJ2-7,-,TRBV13,ASSLGRGYTPGEQY
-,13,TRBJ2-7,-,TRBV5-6,ASSFSRGLPYEQY
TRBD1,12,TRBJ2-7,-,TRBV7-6,ASSVRDRGDEQY
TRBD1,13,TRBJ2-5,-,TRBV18,ASSPPKGQQETQY
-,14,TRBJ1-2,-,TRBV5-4,ASSLAGAGSNYGYT
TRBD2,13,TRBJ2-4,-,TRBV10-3,AISVGSGAKNIQY
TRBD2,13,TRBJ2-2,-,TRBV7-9,ASSSGGSNTGELF
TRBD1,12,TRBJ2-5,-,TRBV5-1,ASSRGTVQETQY
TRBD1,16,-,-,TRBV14,ASSQDSWDRGFPYEQY
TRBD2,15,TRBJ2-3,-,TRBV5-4,ASTRGGTSGGTDTQY
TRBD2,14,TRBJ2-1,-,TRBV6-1,ASSDEAGGPYNEQF